This note documents a single T cell receptor beta chain sequence. The antigen is unknown. Profiling relied on immunoSEQ multiplex PCR, and the TCRdb table lists in-frame clones only, not all of them. Among about 56,000 clones listed, about 80% were seen once. V shed 0 bases and J shed 1 base, with 19 bases lying between them. This CDR3 comprises 18 residues. Per germline, CDR1 SNHLY and CDR2 FYNNEI. The source of the sample is a study of memory CD4+ T cells and cytomegalovirus serostatus. The sort gate was single viable CD3+CD4+CD8-CD45RO+ cells for memory CD4+ T cells. Serum IgG to CMV pp150, pp28, p38 and p52 defined serostatus. Study-level findings and limits: About 40% of the roughly 150 known CMV-associated TCRbeta sequences appeared in CD4+ memory.

The specimen was memory CD4+ T cells from blood. This sequence was found in an adult in good health and CMV-seropositive. V usage is TRBV2 and J usage is TRBJ2-7; D is perhaps TRBD2 (7 bases). As DNA, the CDR3 is TGTGCCAGCAGTGAAGCGCGGGGGCTCCCCCCCTCTTCCTACGAGCAGTACTTC. The encoded protein is CASSEARGLPPSSYEQYF.